These 8 T cell receptor beta chains were sequenced from one sample in a study of PD-1 blockade in classical Hodgkin lymphoma. Every patient experienced relapse after autologous stem cell transplantation, and brentuximab vedotin exposure varied. Using immunoSEQ multiplex PCR, the repertoire was profiled, and TCRdb retains in-frame clones only, with some absent. The table includes roughly 24,000 clones, 80% detected once. Material: peripheral blood mononuclear cells (PBMCs), obtained before the second cycle of nivolumab. The receptors come from a human donor with classical Hodgkin lymphoma.

The table lists this clone with a few counts. This sequence joins TRBV10-3 and TRBJ1-1, with 7 bases fitting TRBD1. The J segment lost 0 bases and the V segment lost 10 bases, leaving 8 bases of the junction unmatched. Germline lookup yields CDR1 ENHRY and CDR2 SYGVKD. This CDR3 is built from 14 residues. Here the CDR3 DNA reads TGTGCCACCCGCCCGGGACAGCTGAACACTGAAGCTTTCTTT. This encodes CATRPGQLNTEAFF.

The rearrangement links TRBV10-3 to TRBJ2-5; D call uncertain. Trimming took 0 bases from V and 5 from J, leaving 4 bases between them. The CDR3 sequence is 12 residues long. In germline, CDR1 is ENHRY, CDR2 SYGVKD. The CDR3 coding sequence is TGTGCCATCAGTGAGTCCAGGGAGACCCAGTACTTC. This encodes CAISESRETQYF.

This clone was found once. The chain couples TRBV27 to TRBJ2-2, with D possibly being TRBD1 or TRBD2 (5 bases each). Germline loops: CDR1 MNHEY, CDR2 SMNVEV (reference sequence). V lost 2 bases, J lost 5 bases, and 15 bases lay in between. This CDR3 comprises 16 residues. CDR3 bases: TGTGCCAGCAGTTTAAGGGGAGCTTTTGTAACCGGGGAGCTGTTTTTT. It translates to CASSLRGAFVTGELFF.

The V gene is TRBV6-1, the J gene TRBJ2-3; D tentatively reads TRBD1 or TRBD2 (5 bases each). CDR1 is MNHNS, CDR2 SASEGT, per germline. The CDR3 is 12 amino acids. Trimming left V 5 bases short and J 9 bases short, with 12 bases between. CDR3 nucleotides: TGTGCCAGCAGTAACCGGGGCGGGACGCAGTATTTT. Protein sequence: CASSNRGGTQYF.

Only a few counts were recorded for this clone. The chain carries TRBV6-6 and TRBJ2-1; D is perhaps TRBD2 (5 bases). This CDR3 spans 12 amino acids. Deletions cut 2 bases from V and 10 bases from J, with 9 bases between. Germline V gene data show CDR1 as MNHNY and CDR2 as SVGAGI (reference sequence). The CDR3 coding sequence is TGTGCCAGCAGTTACCACCGGGAAGAGCAGTTCTTC. Its protein is CASSYHREEQFF.

The chain links TRBV6-6 to TRBJ2-7; D remains ambiguous. This CDR3 spans 13 amino acids. V shed 6 bases and J shed 2 bases, with 11 bases lying between them. The germline V gene encodes CDR1 MNHNY and CDR2 SVGAGI (reference sequence). The CDR3 loop reads CASRSDLTYEQYF. DNA of the CDR3: TGTGCCAGCAGGTCGGACCTAACCTACGAGCAGTACTTC.

The J gene is TRBJ2-5, the V gene TRBV4-1; D uncertain. The CDR3 has 15 amino acids. CDR1 and CDR2 from the germline V gene are MGHRA and YSYEKL. V was cut by 0 bases and J by 7 bases, with 15 bases left in between. CDR3 bases: TGCGCCAGCAGCCAAGATCAAACCTCAAAGCGGACCCAGTACTTC. Protein sequence: CASSQDQTSKRTQYF.

This rearrangement joins TRBV5-8 to TRBJ1-5; D ambiguous. CDR1 and CDR2 from the germline V gene are SGHTS and YDEGEE. The CDR3 runs to 14 residues. Trimming stripped 3 bases from V and 4 bases from J, with 11 bases between. Here the CDR3 reads CASSSRTGNQPQHF. CDR3 in DNA: TGTGCCAGCAGCTCCCGGACGGGGAATCAGCCCCAGCATTTT.